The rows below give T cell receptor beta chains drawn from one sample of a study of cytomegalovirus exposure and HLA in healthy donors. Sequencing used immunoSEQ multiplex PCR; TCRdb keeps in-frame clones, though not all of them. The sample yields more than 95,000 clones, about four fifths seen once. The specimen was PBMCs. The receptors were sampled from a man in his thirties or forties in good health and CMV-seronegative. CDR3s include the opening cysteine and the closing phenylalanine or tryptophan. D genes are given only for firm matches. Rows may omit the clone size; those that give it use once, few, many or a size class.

CASSLPGDSVYSPLHF | TGTGCCAGCAGCTTACCGGGGGACAGCGTGTATTCACCCCTCCACTTT | TRBV7-8 | TRBD1 | few | TRBJ1-6
CASSFERGAEQYF | TGTGCCAGCAGCTTTGAGCGGGGGGCCGAGCAGTACTTC | TRBV7-2 | TRBD2 | - | TRBJ2-7
CSVATGPNYGYTF | TGCAGCGTTGCGACAGGTCCTAACTATGGCTACACCTTC | TRBV29-1 | - | - | TRBJ1-2
CASSPSGLDTGELFF | TGCGCCAGCAGCCCGTCCGGACTGGACACCGGGGAGCTGTTTTTT | TRBV4-1 | - | - | TRBJ2-2
CASSGHRRIEEAFF | TGTGCCAGCAGCGGACACAGGAGAATCGAGGAAGCTTTCTTT | TRBV9 | - | - | TRBJ1-1
CATSRPQGYEQYF | TGTGCCACCAGCAGACCCCAGGGGTACGAGCAGTACTTC | TRBV15 | - | - | TRBJ2-7
CASSPEDIHTF | TGTGCCAGCTCACCCGAGGACATCCACACCTTC | TRBV18 | - | - | TRBJ1-2
CASSLQDYSNQPQHF | TGTGCCAGCAGCTTACAGGACTATAGCAATCAGCCCCAGCATTTT | TRBV7-2 | - | - | TRBJ1-5
CASFMTGQKNTEAFF | TGTGCCAGCTTCATGACAGGCCAAAAGAACACTGAAGCTTTCTTT | TRBV18 | - | - | TRBJ1-1
CASSLVGGLGYTF | TGTGCCAGCAGCTTGGTAGGGGGCCTTGGCTACACCTTC | TRBV5-4 | TRBD1 | - | TRBJ1-2
CASSLGRVNEQFF | TGTGCCAGCAGCTTAGGCCGCGTCAATGAGCAGTTCTTC | TRBV13 | - | - | TRBJ2-1
CASSPGTVVNTGELFF | TGCGCCAGCAGCCCCGGGACAGTTGTGAACACCGGGGAGCTGTTTTTT | TRBV5-1 | TRBD1 | - | TRBJ2-2
CASSYSPIHEQFF | TGTGCCAGCAGTTACTCGCCTATACATGAGCAGTTCTTC | TRBV6-5 | - | - | TRBJ2-1
CASSLRTSGAYEQYF | TGTGCCAGCAGCTTACGGACTAGCGGGGCATACGAGCAGTACTTC | TRBV7-8 | TRBD2 | - | TRBJ2-7
CASSSSGSAQYF | TGTGCCAGCAGCTCTAGCGGGTCTGCGCAGTATTTT | TRBV7-6 | TRBD2 | - | TRBJ2-3
CASSFKPRSGNTIYF | TGTGCCAGTAGTTTTAAGCCCAGGTCTGGAAACACCATATATTTT | TRBV19 | - | - | TRBJ1-3